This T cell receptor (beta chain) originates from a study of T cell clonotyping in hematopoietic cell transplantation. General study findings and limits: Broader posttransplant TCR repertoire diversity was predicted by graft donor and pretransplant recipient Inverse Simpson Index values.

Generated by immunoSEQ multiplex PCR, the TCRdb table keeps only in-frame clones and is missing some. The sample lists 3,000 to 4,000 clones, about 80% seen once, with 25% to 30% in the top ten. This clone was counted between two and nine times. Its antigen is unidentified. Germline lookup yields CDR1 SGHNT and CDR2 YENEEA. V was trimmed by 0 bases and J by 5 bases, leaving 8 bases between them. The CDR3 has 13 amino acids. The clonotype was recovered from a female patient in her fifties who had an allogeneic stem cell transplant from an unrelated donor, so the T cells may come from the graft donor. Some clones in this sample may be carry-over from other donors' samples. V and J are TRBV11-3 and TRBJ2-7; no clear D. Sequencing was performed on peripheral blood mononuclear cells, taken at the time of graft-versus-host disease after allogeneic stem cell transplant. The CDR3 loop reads CASSLDRSDEQYF. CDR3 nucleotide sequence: TGTGCCAGCAGCTTAGATCGAAGCGACGAGCAGTACTTC.